This record covers a single T cell receptor (beta chain). The data were obtained in a study of response to subunit inactivated influenza vaccine. Germline CDR1 is GTSNPN and CDR2 is SVGIG (reference sequence). Trimming removed 1 base at V and 3 bases at J, with 7 bases between. The CDR3 spans 12 residues. TCRdb analysed the RT-PCR reads with MiXCR anew, one entry per CDR3 protein. The sample carries hundreds of thousands of distinct CDR3 sequences, over 9.5% recorded once. The sequence was collected from a man in his fifties or sixties who received an inactivated influenza vaccine. The chain uses TRBV30 and TRBJ2-7; D gene unclear. Here the sequenced sample was PBMCs from blood, taken on the day of vaccination. The CDR3 sequence: CAWSGDIYEQYF. The DNA for the CDR3 is TGTGCCTGGAGTGGTGATATCTACGAGCAGTACTTC.